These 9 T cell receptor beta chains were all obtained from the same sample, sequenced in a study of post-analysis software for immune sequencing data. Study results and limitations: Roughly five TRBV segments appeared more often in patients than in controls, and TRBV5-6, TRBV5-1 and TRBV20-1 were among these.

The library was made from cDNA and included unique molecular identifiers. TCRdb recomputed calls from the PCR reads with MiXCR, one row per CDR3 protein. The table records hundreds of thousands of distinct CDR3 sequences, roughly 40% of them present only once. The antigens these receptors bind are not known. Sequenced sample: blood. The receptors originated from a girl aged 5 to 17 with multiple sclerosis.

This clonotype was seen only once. The CDR3 nucleotides are TGTGCCAGTAGCGAGGACACTCCCTATGGCTACACCTTC. Translated: CASSEDTPYGYTF. The chain couples TRBV19 to TRBJ1-2; tentatively, D is TRBD1 (5 bases). The germline CDR1 and CDR2 sequences are LNHDA and SQIVND (reference sequence). V was shortened by 6 bases and J by 4 bases, with 12 bases between the two germline ends. The length of the CDR3 is 13 residues.

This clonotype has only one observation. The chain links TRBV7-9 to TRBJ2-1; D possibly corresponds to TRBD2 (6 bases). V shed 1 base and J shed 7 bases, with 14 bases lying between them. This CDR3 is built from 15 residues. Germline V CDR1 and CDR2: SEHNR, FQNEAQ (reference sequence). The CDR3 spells CASSLGGPRENEQFF. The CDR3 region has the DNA TGTGCCAGCAGCTTAGGGGGACCCCGGGAGAATGAGCAGTTCTTC.

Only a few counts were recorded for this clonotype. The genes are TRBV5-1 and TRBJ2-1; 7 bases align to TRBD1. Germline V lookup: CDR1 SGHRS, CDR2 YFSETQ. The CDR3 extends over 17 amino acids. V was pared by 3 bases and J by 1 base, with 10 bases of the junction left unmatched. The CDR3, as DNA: TGCGCCAGCAGCTCGCATTCGGGACAGCGGTCCTACAATGAGCAGTTCTTC. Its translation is CASSSHSGQRSYNEQFF. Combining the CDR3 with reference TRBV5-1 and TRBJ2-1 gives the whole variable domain KAGVTQTPRYLIKTRGQQVTLSCSPISGHRSVSWYQQTPGQGLQFLFEYFSETQRNKGNFPGRFSGRQFSNSRSEMNVSTLELGDSALYLCASSSHSGQRSYNEQFFGPGTRLTVL.

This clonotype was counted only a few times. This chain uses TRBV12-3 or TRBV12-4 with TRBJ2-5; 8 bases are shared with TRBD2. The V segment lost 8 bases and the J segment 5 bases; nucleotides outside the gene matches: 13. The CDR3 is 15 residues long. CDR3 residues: CASRGPAGDRETQYF. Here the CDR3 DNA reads TGTGCCAGCCGAGGGCCAGCGGGAGACCGGGAGACCCAGTACTTC.

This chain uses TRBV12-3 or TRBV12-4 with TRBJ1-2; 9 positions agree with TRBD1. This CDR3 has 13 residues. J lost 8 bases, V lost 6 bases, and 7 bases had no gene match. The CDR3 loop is CASSFGTGIGYTF. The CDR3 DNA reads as TGTGCCAGCAGCTTCGGGACAGGGATCGGCTACACCTTC.

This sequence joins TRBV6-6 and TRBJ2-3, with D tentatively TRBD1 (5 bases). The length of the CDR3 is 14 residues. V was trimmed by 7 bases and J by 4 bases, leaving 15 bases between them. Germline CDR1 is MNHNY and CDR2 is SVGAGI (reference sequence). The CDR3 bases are TGTGCCAGCACCAGGGTTTATTTCGCAGATACGCAGTATTTT. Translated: CASTRVYFADTQYF.

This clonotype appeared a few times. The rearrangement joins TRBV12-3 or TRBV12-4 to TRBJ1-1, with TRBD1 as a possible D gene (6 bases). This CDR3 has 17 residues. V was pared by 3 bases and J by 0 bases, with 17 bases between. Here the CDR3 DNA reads TGTGCCAGCAGTTTCCTCCCGACAGGACTCATGAACACTGAAGCTTTCTTT. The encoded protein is CASSFLPTGLMNTEAFF.

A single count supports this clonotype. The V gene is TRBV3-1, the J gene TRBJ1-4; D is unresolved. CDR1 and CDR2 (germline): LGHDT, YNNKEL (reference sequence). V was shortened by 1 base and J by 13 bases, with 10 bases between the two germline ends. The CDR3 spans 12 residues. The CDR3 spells CASSQVWGRLFF. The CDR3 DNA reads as TGTGCCAGCAGCCAAGTCTGGGGAAGACTGTTTTTT.

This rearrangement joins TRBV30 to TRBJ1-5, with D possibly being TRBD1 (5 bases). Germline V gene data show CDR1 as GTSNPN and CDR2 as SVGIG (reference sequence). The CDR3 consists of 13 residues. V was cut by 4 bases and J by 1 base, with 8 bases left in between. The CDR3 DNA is TGTGCCTGGACTGGGGGGAGCAATCAGCCCCAGCATTTT. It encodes CAWTGGSNQPQHF. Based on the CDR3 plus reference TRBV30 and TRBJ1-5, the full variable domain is SQTIHQWPATLVQPVGSPLSLECTVEGTSNPNLYWYRQAAGRGLQLLFYSVGIGQISSEVPQNLSASRPQDRQFILSSKKLLLSDSGFYLCAWTGGSNQPQHFGDGTRLSIL.